The entry that follows covers one T cell receptor (beta chain) sequence. The sample holds other DNA sequences that translate to the same CDR3. The sample comes from a study of T cell responses to AZD1222 COVID-19 vaccine. This CDR3 contains 13 residues. Germline loops: CDR1 KGHSH, CDR2 LQKENI. Deletions cut 3 bases from V and 1 base from J, with 6 bases between. Generated by immunoSEQ multiplex PCR, the TCRdb table keeps only in-frame clones and is missing some. The data show 70,000 or so clones, with more than 70% seen just once and about 12% held by the top ten. V usage is TRBV18 and J usage is TRBJ1-2; D may be TRBD1 (6 bases). This sequence originates from an adult in good health. Source: peripheral blood, taken on day 0 of AZD1222 vaccination. The CDR3 DNA reads TGTGCCAGCTCACCGGACAGTAACTATGGCTACACCTTC. It translates to CASSPDSNYGYTF.